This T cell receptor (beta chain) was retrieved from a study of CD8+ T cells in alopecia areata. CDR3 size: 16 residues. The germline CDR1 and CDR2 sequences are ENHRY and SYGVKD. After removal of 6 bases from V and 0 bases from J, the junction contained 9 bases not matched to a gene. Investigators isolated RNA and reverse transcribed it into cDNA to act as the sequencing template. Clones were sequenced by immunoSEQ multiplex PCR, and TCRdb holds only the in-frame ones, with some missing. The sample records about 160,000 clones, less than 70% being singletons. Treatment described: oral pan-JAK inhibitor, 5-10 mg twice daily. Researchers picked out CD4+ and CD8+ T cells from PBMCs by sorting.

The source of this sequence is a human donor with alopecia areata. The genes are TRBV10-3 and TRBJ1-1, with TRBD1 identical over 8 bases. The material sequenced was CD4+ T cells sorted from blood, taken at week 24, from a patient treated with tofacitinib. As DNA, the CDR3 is TGTGCCATCAGACCAATGACAGGGGCTATGAACACTGAAGCTTTCTTT. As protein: CAIRPMTGAMNTEAFF.